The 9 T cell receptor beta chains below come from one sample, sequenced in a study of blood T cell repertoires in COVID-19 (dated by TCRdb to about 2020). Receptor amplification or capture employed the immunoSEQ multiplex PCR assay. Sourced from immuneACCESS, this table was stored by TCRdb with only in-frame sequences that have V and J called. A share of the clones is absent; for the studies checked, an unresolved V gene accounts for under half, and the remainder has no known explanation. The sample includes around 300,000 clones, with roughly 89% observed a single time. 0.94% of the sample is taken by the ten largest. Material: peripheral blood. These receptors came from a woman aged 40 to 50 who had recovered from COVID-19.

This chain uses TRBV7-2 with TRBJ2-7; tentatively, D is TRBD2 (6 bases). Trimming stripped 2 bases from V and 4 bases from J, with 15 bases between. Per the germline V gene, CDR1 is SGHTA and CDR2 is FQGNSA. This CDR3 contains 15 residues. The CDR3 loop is CASSLNLAGSYEQYF. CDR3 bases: TGTGCCAGCAGCTTAAACTTGGCGGGGTCGTACGAGCAGTACTTC.

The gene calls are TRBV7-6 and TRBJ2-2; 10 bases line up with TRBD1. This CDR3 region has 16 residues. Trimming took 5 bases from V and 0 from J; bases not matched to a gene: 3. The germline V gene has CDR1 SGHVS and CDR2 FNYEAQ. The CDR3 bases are TGTGCCAGCAGCCTCGGACAGGGGGCGAACACCGGGGAGCTGTTTTTT. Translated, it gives CASSLGQGANTGELFF.

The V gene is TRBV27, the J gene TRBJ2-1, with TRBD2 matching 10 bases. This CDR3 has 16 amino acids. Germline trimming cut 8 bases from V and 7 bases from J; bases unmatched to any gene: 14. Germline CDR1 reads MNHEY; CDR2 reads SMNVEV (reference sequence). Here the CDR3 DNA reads TGTGCCAGCGGATTCACGGGACTAGCGACGGGGAATGAGCAGTTCTTC. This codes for CASGFTGLATGNEQFF.

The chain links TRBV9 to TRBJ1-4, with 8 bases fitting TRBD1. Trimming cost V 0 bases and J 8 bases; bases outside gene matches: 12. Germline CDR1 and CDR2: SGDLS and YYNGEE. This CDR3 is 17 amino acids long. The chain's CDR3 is CASSVAAQGADREKLFF. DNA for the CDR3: TGTGCCAGCAGCGTAGCAGCCCAGGGGGCGGATAGGGAAAAACTGTTTTTT.

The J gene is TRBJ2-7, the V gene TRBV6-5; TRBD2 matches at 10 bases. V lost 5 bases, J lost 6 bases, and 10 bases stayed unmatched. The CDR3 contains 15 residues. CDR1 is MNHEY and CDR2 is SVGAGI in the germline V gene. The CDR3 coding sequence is TGTGCCAGCAGTCCCGACCTAGCGGGAGTTACCGAGCAGTACTTC. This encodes CASSPDLAGVTEQYF.

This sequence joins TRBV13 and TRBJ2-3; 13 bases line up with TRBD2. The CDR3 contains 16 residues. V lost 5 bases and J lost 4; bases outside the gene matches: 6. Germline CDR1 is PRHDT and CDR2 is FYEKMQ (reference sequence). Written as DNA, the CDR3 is TGTGCCAGCAGCAATGGACTAGCGGGAGTGGCAGATACGCAGTATTTT. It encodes CASSNGLAGVADTQYF.

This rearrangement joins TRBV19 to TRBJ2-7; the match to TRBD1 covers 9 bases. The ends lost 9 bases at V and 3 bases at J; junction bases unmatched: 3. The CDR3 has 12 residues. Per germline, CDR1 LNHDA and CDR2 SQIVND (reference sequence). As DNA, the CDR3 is TGTGCCAGCGGACAGGGGTTCTACGAGCAGTACTTC. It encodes CASGQGFYEQYF.

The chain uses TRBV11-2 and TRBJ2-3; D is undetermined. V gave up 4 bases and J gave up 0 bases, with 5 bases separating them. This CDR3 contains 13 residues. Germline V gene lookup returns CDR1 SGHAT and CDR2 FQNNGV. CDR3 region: CASSSYSTDTQYF. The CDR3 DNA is TGTGCCAGCAGCTCTTATAGCACAGATACGCAGTATTTT.

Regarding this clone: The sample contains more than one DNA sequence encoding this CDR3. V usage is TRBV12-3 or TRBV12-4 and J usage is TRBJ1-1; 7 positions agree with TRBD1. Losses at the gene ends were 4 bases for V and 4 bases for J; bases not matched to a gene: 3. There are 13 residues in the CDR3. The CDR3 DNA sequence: TGTGCCAGCAGTTCTACAGGGGTCACTGAAGCTTTCTTT. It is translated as CASSSTGVTEAFF.